The clone carrying this TCR beta chain turned up a few times. Its antigen is unidentified. Being one base from a much bigger clone, this may be a read error. TCR beta VDJ and CDR3 were profiled, and genomic DNA was the template. Each CDR3 protein gets one entry after TCRdb re-called the reads with MiXCR. The data show some 200,000 distinct CDR3 sequences, with 61% seen just once and about 29% held by the top ten. This sample stems from a study of CD8+CD57+ T cells in acquired aplastic anemia. Study summary: Sorted cells (CD4+ and CD8+) yielded DNA amounts that averaged about 2.9 ug. For CD4+ cells, healthy donors had an average of about 10 million reads.

The germline gives CDR1 LNHDA, CDR2 SQIVND (reference sequence). Between the trimmed V and J ends, which lost 3 bases and 7 bases, there was a span of 24 bases. The CDR3 is 17 residues long. Study observations and caveats: CD8+ Simpson's diversity in patients was not significantly different from that in controls. Almost 30 CD8+ CDR3 sequences occurred in both the patients and the controls.

Source material: sorted CD4+, CD8+, or CD8+CD57+ T cells (not recorded which) from PBMCs. This receptor was identified in a human donor in good health. V gene TRBV19 combines with J gene TRBJ2-5; tentatively, D is TRBD2 (6 bases). In DNA form, the CDR3 reads TGTGCCAGTAGTATTAAGTTTTCGTACGGAGGGCGGGGGACCCAGTACTTC. The encoded protein is CASSIKFSYGGRGTQYF.